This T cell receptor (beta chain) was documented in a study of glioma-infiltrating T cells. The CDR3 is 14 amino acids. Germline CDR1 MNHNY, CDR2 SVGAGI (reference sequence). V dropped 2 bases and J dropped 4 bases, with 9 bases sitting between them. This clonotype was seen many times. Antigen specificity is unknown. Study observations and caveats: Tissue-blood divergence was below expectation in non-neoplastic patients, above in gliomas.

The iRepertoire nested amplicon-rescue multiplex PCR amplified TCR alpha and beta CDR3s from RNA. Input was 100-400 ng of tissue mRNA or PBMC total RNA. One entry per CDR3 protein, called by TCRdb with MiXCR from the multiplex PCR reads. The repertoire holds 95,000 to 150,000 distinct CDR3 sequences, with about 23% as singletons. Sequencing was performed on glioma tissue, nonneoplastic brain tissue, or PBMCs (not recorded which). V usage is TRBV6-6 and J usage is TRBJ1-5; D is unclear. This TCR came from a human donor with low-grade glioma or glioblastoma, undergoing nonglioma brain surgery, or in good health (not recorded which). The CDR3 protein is CASSYVGDNQPQHF. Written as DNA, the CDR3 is TGTGCCAGCAGTTACGTAGGAGATAATCAGCCCCAGCATTTT.